What follows is one T cell receptor beta chain and its context. Its antigen is undetermined. The record originates from a study of shared clonotypes between healthy human individuals. Whole-study context: Ranging from 18 to 49 in age, donors were two women and three men. Study-wide findings and caveats: The represented genetic and exposure-history diversity was limited by the small number of donors. Rarefaction indicated that sorted-subset sequencing remained incomplete although depth was large.

It was at deep level that the assay was run. Data came from immunoSEQ multiplex PCR; TCRdb stores just in-frame clones and leaves some out. There are over 1.5 million clones in the sample; about 98% occur only once, and around 0.45% lies in the top ten. The length of the CDR3 is 15 residues. Looked up from germline, CDR1 is SGHVS and CDR2 is FQNEAQ. V shed 5 bases and J 0 bases; nucleotides not matched to a gene: 6. The sequencing sample was made of naive CD4+ T cells sorted from blood. The subset here: CD45RA+ positively selected. This sequence originates from a young man in good health. The chain couples TRBV7-8 to TRBJ2-7, with 8 bases fitting TRBD1. The CDR3 nucleotides are TGTGCCAGCAGCCTCGAGACAGGGGACTCCTACGAGCAGTACTTC. This sequence encodes CASSLETGDSYEQYF. The full variable domain, rest sourced from reference TRBV7-8 and TRBJ2-7, is GAGVSQSPRYKVAKRGQDVALRCDPISGHVSLFWYQQALGQGPEFLTYFQNEAQLDKSGLPSDRFFAERPEGSVSTLKIQRTQQEDSAVYLCASSLETGDSYEQYFGPGTRLTVT.